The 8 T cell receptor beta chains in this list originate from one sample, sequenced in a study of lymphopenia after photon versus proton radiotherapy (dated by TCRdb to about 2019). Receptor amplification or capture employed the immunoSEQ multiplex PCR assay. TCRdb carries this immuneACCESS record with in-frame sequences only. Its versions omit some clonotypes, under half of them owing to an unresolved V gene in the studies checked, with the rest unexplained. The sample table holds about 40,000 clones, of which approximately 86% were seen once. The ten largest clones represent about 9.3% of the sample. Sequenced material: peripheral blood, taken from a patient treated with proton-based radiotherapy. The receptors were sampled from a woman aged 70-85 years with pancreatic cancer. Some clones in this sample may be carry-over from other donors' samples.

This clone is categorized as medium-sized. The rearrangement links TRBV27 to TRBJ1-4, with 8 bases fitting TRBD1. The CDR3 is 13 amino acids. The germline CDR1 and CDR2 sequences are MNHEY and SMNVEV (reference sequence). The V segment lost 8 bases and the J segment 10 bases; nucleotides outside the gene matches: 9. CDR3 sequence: CASGDRQRGKLFF. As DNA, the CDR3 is TGTGCCAGCGGGGACAGGCAGCGTGGAAAACTGTTTTTT.

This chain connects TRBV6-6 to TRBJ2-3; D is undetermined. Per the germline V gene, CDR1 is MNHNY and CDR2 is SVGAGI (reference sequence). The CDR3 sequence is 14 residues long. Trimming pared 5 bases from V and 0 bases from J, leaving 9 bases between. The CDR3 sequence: CASSPSHSTDTQYF. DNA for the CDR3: TGTGCCAGCAGTCCGAGTCATAGCACAGATACGCAGTATTTT.

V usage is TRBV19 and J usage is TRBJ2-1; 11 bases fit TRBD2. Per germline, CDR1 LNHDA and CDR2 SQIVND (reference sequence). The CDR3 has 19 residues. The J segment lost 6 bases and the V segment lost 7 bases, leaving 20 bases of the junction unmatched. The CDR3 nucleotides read TGTGCCAGTAAAACCGGGGTAGCGGGAGGGCCTAATAGTGGCAATGAGCAGTTCTTC. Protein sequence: CASKTGVAGGPNSGNEQFF.

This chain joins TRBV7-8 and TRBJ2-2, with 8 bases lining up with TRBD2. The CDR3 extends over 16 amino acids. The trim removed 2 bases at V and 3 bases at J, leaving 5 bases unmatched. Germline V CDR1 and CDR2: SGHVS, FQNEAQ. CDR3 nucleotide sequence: TGTGCCAGCAGCTTAAGCGGGAGAGGGTACACCGGGGAGCTGTTTTTT. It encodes CASSLSGRGYTGELFF. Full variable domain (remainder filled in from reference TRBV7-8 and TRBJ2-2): GAGVSQSPRYKVAKRGQDVALRCDPISGHVSLFWYQQALGQGPEFLTYFQNEAQLDKSGLPSDRFFAERPEGSVSTLKIQRTQQEDSAVYLCASSLSGRGYTGELFFGEGSRLTVL.

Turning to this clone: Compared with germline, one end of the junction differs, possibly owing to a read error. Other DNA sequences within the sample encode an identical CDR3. The CDR3 sequence is CASSWDRGRTLDGYTF. DNA for the CDR3: TGTGCTAGCAGCTGGGACAGGGGGCGTACCCTGGATGGCTACACCTTC. The chain carries TRBV5-6 and TRBJ1-2; TRBD1 aligns across 12 bases. CDR1 is SGHDT, CDR2 YYEEEE, per germline. This CDR3 has 16 residues. The full variable domain, in which reference TRBV5-6 and TRBJ1-2 provide the parts outside the CDR3, is DAGVTQSPTHLIKTRGQQVTLRCSPKSGHDTVSWYQQALGQGPQFIFQYYEEEERQRGNFPDRFSGHQFPNYSSELNVNALLLGDSALYLCASSWDRGRTLDGYTFGSGTRLTVV.

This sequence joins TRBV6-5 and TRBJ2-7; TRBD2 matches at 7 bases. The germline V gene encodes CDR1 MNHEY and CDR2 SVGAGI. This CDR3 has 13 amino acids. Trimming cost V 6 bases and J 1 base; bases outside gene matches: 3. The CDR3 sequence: CASRTAGSYEQYF. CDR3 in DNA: TGTGCCAGCAGAACAGCGGGATCCTACGAGCAGTACTTC.

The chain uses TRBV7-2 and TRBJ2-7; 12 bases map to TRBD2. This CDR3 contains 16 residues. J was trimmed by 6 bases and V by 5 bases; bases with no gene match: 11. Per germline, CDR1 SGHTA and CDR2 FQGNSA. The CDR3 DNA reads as TGTGCCAGCAGCCTAAACCTAGCGGGAGGGCGTGTCGAGCAGTACTTC. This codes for CASSLNLAGGRVEQYF.

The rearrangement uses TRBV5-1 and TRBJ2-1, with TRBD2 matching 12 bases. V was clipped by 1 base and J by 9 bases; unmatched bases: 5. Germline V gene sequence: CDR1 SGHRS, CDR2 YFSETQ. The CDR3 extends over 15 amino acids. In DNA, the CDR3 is TGCGCCAGCAGCTTGCAGTGGACTAGCGGGACTGAGCAGTTCTTC. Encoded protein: CASSLQWTSGTEQFF.